The clone carrying this TCR beta chain was detected many times. Its antigen is still unknown. The junction does not match germline at one end; this may be a read error. It was RNA transcripts that yielded the amplified TCR beta CDR3 regions. The study used the HTBI primer set for a first-round RT-PCR of the TCR CDR3. TCRdb ran MiXCR on the multiplex PCR reads and lists one entry per CDR3 protein. The repertoire includes 610,000 or so distinct CDR3 sequences, about half of them detected once, and around 8% sits in the top ten. This sample stems from a study of T cells in Graves' hyperthyroidism and ophthalmopathy. This CDR3 has 15 residues. Germline CDR1 reads SGHRS; CDR2 reads YFSETQ. Study results and limitations: In the analysis, a 13 V-J model separated ophthalmopathy from stable hyperthyroidism.

Orbital computed tomography, thyroid ultrasound, serum thyroxine and TRAb, and clinical symptoms together informed the diagnoses. The receptor's source is a woman aged 18-30 years with Graves' hyperthyroidism. This chain links TRBV5-1 with TRBJ2-7; TRBD2 matches at 10 bases. The sequenced sample consisted of peripheral blood or thyroid tissue (not recorded which). CDR3 amino acids: CASSLASGRLYEQYF. In DNA form, the CDR3 reads TGTGCCAGCAGCTTGGCTAGCGGGAGACTCTACGAGCAGTACTTC.